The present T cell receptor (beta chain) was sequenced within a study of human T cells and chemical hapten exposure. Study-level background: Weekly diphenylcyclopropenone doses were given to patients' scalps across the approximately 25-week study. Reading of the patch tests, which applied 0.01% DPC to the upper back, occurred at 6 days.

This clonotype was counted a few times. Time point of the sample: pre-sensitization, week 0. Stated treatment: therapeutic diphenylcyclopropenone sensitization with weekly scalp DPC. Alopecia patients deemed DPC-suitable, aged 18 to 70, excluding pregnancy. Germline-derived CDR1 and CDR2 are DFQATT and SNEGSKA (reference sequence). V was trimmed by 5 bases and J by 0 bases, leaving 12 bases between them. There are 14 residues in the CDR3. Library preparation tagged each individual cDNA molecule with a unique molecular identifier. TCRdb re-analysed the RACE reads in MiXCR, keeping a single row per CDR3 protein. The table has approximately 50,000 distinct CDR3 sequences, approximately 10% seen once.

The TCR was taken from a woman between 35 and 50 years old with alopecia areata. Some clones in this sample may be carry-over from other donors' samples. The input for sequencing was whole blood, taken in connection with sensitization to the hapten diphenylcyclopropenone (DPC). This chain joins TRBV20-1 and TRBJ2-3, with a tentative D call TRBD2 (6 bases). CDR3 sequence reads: CSAERATSTDTQYF. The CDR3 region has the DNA TGCAGTGCTGAGCGGGCAACTAGCACAGATACGCAGTATTTT.